This TCR beta chain was sequenced in a study of T cells in Graves' hyperthyroidism and ophthalmopathy. Unmatched junction bases numbered 10, after V lost 5 bases and J lost 3 bases. CDR3 length: 16 amino acids. CDR1 is SGHAT, CDR2 FQNNGV, per germline. Many counts were recorded for this clonotype. RNA transcripts provided the source from which TCR beta CDR3 regions were amplified. Initially, a first-round RT-PCR of the TCR CDR3 employed the HTBI primer set. Each CDR3 protein gets one entry after TCRdb re-called the multiplex PCR reads with MiXCR. Of about 500,000 distinct CDR3 sequences in the sample, 15% to 20% were seen once.

The chain links TRBV11-2 to TRBJ2-1; TRBD2 aligns across 7 bases. The sequenced material came from blood. The TCR was taken from a woman in her twenties or thirties with Graves' ophthalmopathy. The CDR3 DNA sequence: TGTGCCAGCAGCCCCATAGCGGGCTCCGACTACAATGAGCAGTTCTTC. It encodes CASSPIAGSDYNEQFF. Full variable domain (missing parts from reference TRBV11-2 and TRBJ2-1): EAGVAQSPRYKIIEKRQSVAFWCNPISGHATLYWYQQILGQGPKLLIQFQNNGVVDDSQLPKDRFSAERLKGVDSTLKIQPAKLEDSAVYLCASSPIAGSDYNEQFFGPGTRLTVL.